This T cell receptor beta chain was sequenced in a study of tumor-infiltrating lymphocytes in primary liver carcinoma (dated by TCRdb to the late 2010s). Notes on the research overall: Hepatocellular carcinoma (four) or combined HCC and intrahepatic cholangiocarcinoma (one) was present in the five patients, who were three men and two women aged 30 to 69 years. To link TCRbeta repertoire diversity with the local molecular phenotype, the roughly 26 tumor region samples were profiled using Agilent mRNA microarrays. The five patients had tumors staged T1-T3 N0M0, with maximum diameters ranging from about 4.2 to 11 cm. Repertoires from technical replicates were highly reproducible, with mean shared-clone rates about 0.9 and correlation coefficients above 0.98. TCRbeta repertoire sequencing covered roughly 35 specimens from 5 patients: 25 tumor regions, 5 adjacent noncancerous liver tissues and 5 peripheral blood samples. Samples yielded roughly 3.5 to 8 million productive TCRbeta reads; read depth did not differ significantly between tissue types. Across five regions of each liver tumor, along with adjacent normal tissue and blood, the study brought together TCRbeta repertoire sequencing, expression microarrays and whole-exome sequencing. General conclusions and limits of the study: Just about 8-25% of top clones turned up in all five regions of a tumor, which suggests spatial heterogeneity among tumor-infiltrating T cells. A significantly larger repertoire fraction was made up by the top 250 clones in tumors than in blood (p = 0.039). Only the TCR beta chain was sequenced, so true repertoire diversity is likely underestimated because unpaired alpha chains were not captured. Only a few patients were included in the study, and the authors note that the findings should be validated in a larger study. Comparison of CD4+ and CD8+ T cell repertoires was precluded by the use of bulk unsorted samples. Pairs of tumor regions showed greater repertoire overlap (mean 36%) than tumor-adjacent pairs (approximately 17%) or tumor-blood pairs (approximately 15%), which is consistent with antigen-driven expansion.

Comments on this clonotype: Its antigen is unknown. This CDR3 is missing its conserved last phenylalanine or tryptophan, likely due to a read error.

Starting from around 500 ng total RNA, TCRbeta-specific cDNA was produced by reverse transcription with a constant-region primer and ProtoScript II reverse transcriptase. Three nested multiplex PCR rounds, following a slightly modified ARM-PCR procedure, were used to build the TCRbeta libraries. Multiplex TRBV1-TRBV30 forward primers and a Cbeta reverse primer were used in the first two PCR rounds, each of which was run for approximately 11 cycles. A final 25-cycle PCR with Deep VentR polymerase added sample barcodes and Illumina adapters. Before sequencing, amplicons between 200 and 500 bp were purified from gel using a QIAquick gel extraction kit. The TCRbeta amplicons were sequenced with 250-bp paired-end reads on an Illumina HiSeq 2500. From the authors' description of their analysis: Quality trimming of reads was performed with Trimmomatic v0.33, and paired reads were merged with FLASH v1.2.11 so that full CDR3 sequences could be recovered. MiGEC v1.2.1b assigned V, D and J germline segments to the rearranged TCRbeta sequences. Clonotype statistics, along with Shannon-Wiener diversity indices, were calculated using VDJtools v1.0.0. To reduce sampling bias, subsequent analyses other than the diversity analysis used only the 250 most abundant clonotypes in each sample. TCRdb trimmed the raw reads at Q25, called clones with MiXCR and kept productive beta chains. Rows are unified per CDR3 protein, each entry keeping the most common DNA and genes. The V and J calls and clone size are TCRdb's, not the authors'. The sample records tens of thousands of distinct CDR3 sequences, over 65% of which are singletons. 25% to 30% of the sample is held by the ten biggest clonotypes.

Taken from the germline V gene, the CDR1 and CDR2 loops are MDHEN and SYDVKM. V is reduced by 7 bases and J by 3 bases, leaving a spacing of 10 bases between them. The CDR3 has 12 residues if both end residues are counted. Here the CDR3 DNA is all that survives: 36 bases in frame from base 1. Total RNA and DNA were co-extracted without cell sorting from roughly 20-30 mg of bulk tissue using the AllPrep DNA/RNA mini kit. Surgical resection was performed in China between 2015 and early 2016 on about 5 patients with histopathologically diagnosed primary liver carcinoma. Patients had chronic HBV infection and were treatment-naive at sampling. Five spatially separated regions were sampled per tumor: superior, inferior, left-lateral and right-lateral poles, plus the tumor centre. Histological examination found more than 75% viable tumor cells in every tumor sample. Fresh tumor and adjacent tissue pieces were bisected; one half was stored in RNAlater at -80°C, the other sent for histology.

Source material: liver tumor tissue from sampling region 3. The cell subset or site label on this specimen signifies: tumor region T3, left-lateral pole. The rearranged chain carries TRBV28 and TRBJ2-7, with no reliable assignment of the D segment. This receptor was taken from a man aged 35-49 years with primary liver carcinoma and hepatitis B virus infection. Here the CDR3 is given as CASNENFYEQYI. The nucleotide sequence reads TGTGCCAGCAATGAAAATTTCTACGAGCAGTACATC.